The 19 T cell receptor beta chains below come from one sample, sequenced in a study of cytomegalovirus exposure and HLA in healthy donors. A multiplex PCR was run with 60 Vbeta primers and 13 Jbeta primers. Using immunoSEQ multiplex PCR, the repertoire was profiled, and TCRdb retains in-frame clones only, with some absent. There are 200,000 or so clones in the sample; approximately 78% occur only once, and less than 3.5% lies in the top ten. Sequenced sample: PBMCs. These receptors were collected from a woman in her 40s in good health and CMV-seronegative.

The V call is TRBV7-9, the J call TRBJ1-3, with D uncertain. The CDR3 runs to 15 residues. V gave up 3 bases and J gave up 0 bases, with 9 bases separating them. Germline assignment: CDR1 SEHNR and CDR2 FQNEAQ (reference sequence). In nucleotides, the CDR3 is TGTGCCAGCAGCTTGGTAGCCAGCTCTGGAAACACCATATATTTT. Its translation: CASSLVASSGNTIYF.

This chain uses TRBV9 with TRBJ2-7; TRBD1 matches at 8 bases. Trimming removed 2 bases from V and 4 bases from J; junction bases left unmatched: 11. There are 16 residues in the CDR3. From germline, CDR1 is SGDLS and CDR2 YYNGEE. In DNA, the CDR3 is TGTGCCAGCAGCGTGAGCCCCGCAGGGGGCAAATACGAGCAGTACTTC. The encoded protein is CASSVSPAGGKYEQYF. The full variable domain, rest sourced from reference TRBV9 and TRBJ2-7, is DSGVTQTPKHLITATGQRVTLRCSPRSGDLSVYWYQQSLDQGLQFLIQYYNGEERAKGNILERFSAQQFPDLHSELNLSSLELGDSALYFCASSVSPAGGKYEQYFGPGTRLTVT.

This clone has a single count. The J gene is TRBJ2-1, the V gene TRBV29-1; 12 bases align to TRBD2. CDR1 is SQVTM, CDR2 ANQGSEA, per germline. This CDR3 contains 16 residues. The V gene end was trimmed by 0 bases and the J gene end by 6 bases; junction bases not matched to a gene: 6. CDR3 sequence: CSVEEVSSGRANEQFF. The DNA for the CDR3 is TGCAGCGTTGAAGAGGTCTCTAGCGGGAGGGCCAATGAGCAGTTCTTC.

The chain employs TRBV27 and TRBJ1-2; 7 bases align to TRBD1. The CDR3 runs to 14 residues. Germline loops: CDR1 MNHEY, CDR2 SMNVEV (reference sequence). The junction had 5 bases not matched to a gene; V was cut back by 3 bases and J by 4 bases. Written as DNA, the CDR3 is TGTGCCAGCAGTTTCTCGAGGGACAGCTATGGCTACACCTTC. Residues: CASSFSRDSYGYTF.

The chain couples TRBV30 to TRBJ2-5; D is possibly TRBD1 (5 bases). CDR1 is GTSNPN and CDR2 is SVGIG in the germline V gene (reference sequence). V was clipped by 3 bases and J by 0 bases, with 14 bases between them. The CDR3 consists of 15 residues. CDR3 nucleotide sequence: TGTGCCTGGAGCGTAGGGGCCTTGTACCAAGAGACCCAGTACTTC. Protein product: CAWSVGALYQETQYF.

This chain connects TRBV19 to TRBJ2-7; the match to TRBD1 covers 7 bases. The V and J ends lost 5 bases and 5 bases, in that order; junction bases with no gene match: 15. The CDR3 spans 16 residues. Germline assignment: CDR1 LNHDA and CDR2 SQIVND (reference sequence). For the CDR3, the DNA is TGTGCCAGTAGTTTTACCTCGGGACAGATTCCCCACGAGCAGTACTTC. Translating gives CASSFTSGQIPHEQYF. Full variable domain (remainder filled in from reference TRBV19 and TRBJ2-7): DGGITQSPKYLFRKEGQNVTLSCEQNLNHDAMYWYRQDPGQGLRLIYYSQIVNDFQKGDIAEGYSVSREKKESFPLTVTSAQKNPTAFYLCASSFTSGQIPHEQYFGPGTRLTVT.

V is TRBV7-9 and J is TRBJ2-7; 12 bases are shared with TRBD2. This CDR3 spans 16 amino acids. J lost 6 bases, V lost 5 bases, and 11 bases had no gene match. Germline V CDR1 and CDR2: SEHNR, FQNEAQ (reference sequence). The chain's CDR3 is CASSPGLAGSVGEQYF. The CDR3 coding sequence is TGTGCCAGCAGCCCCGGACTAGCGGGATCGGTGGGCGAGCAGTACTTC.

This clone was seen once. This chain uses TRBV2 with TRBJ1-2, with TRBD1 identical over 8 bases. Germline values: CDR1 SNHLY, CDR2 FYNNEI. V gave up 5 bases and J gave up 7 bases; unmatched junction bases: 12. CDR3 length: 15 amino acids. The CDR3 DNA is TGTGCCAGCAGTAGAACGGACAGGGCCGCGGGTGGCTACACCTTC. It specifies CASSRTDRAAGGYTF.

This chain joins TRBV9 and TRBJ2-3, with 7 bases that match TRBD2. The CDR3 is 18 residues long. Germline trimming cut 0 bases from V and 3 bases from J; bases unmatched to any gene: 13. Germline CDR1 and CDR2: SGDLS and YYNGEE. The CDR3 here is CASSVAINLGGPTDTQYF. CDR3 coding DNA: TGTGCCAGCAGCGTAGCCATAAATCTGGGAGGGCCAACAGATACGCAGTATTTT.

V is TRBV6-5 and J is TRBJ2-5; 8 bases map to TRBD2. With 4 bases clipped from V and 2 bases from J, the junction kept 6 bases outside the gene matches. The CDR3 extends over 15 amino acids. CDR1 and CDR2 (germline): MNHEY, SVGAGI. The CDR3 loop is CASSLTSGIQETQYF. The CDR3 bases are TGTGCCAGCAGTTTAACTAGCGGCATACAAGAGACCCAGTACTTC.

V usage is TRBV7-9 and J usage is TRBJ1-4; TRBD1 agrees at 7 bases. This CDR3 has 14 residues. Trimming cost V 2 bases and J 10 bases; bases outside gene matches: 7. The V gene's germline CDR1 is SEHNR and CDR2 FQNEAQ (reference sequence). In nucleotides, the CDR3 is TGTGCCAGCAGCTTACAGGGGGAGGATGCAAAACTGTTTTTT. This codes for CASSLQGEDAKLFF. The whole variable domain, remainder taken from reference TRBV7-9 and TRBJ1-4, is DTGVSQNPRHKITKRGQNVTFRCDPISEHNRLYWYRQTLGQGPEFLTYFQNEAQLEKSRLLSDRFSAERPKGSFSTLEIQRTEQGDSAMYLCASSLQGEDAKLFFGSGTQLSVL.

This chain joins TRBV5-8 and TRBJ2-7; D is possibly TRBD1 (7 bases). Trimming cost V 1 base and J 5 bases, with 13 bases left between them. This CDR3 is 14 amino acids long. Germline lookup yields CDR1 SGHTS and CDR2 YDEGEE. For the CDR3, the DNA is TGTGCCAGCAGCTTGCCAGGGGGGTTCCACGAGCAGTACTTC. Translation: CASSLPGGFHEQYF. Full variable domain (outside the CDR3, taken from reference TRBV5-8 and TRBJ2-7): EAGVTQSPTHLIKTRGQQATLRCSPISGHTSVYWYQQALGLGLQFLLWYDEGEERNRGNFPPRFSGRQFPNYSSELNVNALELEDSALYLCASSLPGGFHEQYFGPGTRLTVT.

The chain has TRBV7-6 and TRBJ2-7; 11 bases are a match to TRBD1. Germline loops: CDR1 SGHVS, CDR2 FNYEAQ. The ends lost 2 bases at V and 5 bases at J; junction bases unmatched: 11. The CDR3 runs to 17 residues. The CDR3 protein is CASSLRIVRDRGNEQYF. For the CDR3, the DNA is TGTGCCAGCAGCTTAAGGATTGTACGGGACAGGGGGAACGAGCAGTACTTC.

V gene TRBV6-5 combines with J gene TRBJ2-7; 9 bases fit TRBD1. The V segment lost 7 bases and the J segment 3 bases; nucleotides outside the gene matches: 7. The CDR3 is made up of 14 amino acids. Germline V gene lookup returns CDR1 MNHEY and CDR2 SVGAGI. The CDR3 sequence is CASKPPGQGYEQYF. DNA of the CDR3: TGTGCCAGCAAGCCTCCGGGACAGGGCTACGAGCAGTACTTC.

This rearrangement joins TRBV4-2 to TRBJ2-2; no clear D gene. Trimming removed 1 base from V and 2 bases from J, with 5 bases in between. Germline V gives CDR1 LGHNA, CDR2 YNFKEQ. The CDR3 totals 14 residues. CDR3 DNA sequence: TGTGCCAGCAGCCAAGCGAGAAACACCGGGGAGCTGTTTTTT. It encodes CASSQARNTGELFF.

The CDR3 DNA is TGTGCCAGTAGCGGGGGCACCGGGGAGCTGTTTTTT. Translated, it gives CASSGGTGELFF. This sequence joins TRBV6-4 and TRBJ2-2, with 9 bases matching TRBD2. Losses at the gene ends were 9 bases for V and 4 bases for J; bases not matched to a gene: 0. Germline values: CDR1 MRHNA, CDR2 SNTAGT. The CDR3 covers 12 residues.

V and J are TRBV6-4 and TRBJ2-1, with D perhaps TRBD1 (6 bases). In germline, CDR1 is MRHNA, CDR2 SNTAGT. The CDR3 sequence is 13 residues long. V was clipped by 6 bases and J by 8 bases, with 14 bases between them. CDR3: CASSIQGADEQFF. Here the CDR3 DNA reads TGTGCCAGCAGCATACAGGGAGCGGATGAGCAGTTCTTC.

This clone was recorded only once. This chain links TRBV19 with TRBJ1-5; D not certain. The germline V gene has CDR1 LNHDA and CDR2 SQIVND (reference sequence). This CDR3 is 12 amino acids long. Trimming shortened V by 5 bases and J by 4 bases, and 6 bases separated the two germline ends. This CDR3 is CASSAGNQPQHF. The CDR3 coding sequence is TGTGCCAGTAGTGCGGGGAATCAGCCCCAGCATTTT.

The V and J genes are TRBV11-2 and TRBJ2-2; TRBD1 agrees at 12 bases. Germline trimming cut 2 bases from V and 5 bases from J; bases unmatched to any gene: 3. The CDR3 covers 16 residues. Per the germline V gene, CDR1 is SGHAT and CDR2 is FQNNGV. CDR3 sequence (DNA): TGTGCCAGCAGCTTATGGGGACAGGGGGCGACCGGGGAGCTGTTTTTT. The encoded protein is CASSLWGQGATGELFF.